This T cell receptor beta chain was obtained from a study of regulatory T cells in long-lasting Graves disease. The time point is: newly diagnosed GD, antithyroid drugs for less than 3 months. PBMC-extracted RNA yielded the TCR library. In this cohort, patients came from an endocrinology department located in Xi'an, China. A blood draw put approximately 9 milliliters of peripheral blood into EDTA tubes. Ten or more counts support this clonotype. What it binds is not known. Through Arm-PCR of CDR3 regions and iRepertoire HTBI primers, TCR beta libraries were built. The authors' processing: Taken together, the samples had roughly 63 TRBV and approximately 15 TRBJ segments identified. A single record per CDR3 protein comes from TCRdb applying MiXCR to the multiplex PCR reads. Clone size and V and J calls follow TCRdb, not the original study. The repertoire has around 250,000 distinct CDR3 sequences, 20% to 25% of them found once; the top ten carry around 13%.

V was clipped by 3 bases and J by 13 bases; unmatched bases: 3. Per the germline V gene, CDR1 is SEHNR and CDR2 is FQNEAQ (reference sequence). The CDR3 totals 11 residues. Study-level points and caveats: Fewer public clonotypes were shared by new patients (around 960) than by persistent patients (2,741).

The chain carries TRBV7-9 and TRBJ2-1; the match to TRBD2 covers 7 bases. The material was peripheral blood mononuclear cells (PBMCs), obtained at new diagnosis, from a patient treated with antithyroid drugs. The TCR comes from a female donor with Graves disease. The CDR3 DNA sequence: TGTGCCAGCAGCTTCGAGCGGGGACAGTTCTTC. Translation gives CASSFERGQFF. The full variable domain, with the rest looked up from reference TRBV7-9 and TRBJ2-1, is DTGVSQNPRHKITKRGQNVTFRCDPISEHNRLYWYRQTLGQGPEFLTYFQNEAQLEKSRLLSDRFSAERPKGSFSTLEIQRTEQGDSAMYLCASSFERGQFFGPGTRLTVL.